This T cell receptor beta chain stems from a study of blood T cell repertoires in COVID-19. Across the study: There were acute and convalescent COVID-19 samples, and they came from the United States, Italy and Spain. T cells, B-cell-depleted T cells, or PBMCs supplied cDNA or gDNA.

Germline CDR1 ENHRY, CDR2 SYGVKD. This CDR3 is 16 amino acids long. The V segment lost 3 bases and the J segment 6 bases; nucleotides outside the gene matches: 9. Per the authors' pipeline: By means of reference gene primer amplification, nucleated cell counts were estimated. Libraries were prepared by immunoSEQ multiplex PCR; TCRdb keeps only in-frame clonotypes and omits some of them. Clone size and V and J calls were adopted from that table, with D and trimming inferred from the DNA. The sample has over 75,000 clones; roughly 87% are singletons. The chain links TRBV10-3 to TRBJ2-2, with 8 nucleotides matching TRBD1. This sequence originates from a woman aged 80 or over with active COVID-19. The sequenced sample consisted of peripheral blood. CDR3 coding DNA: TGTGCCATCAGTGAACTCATGACAGGGGTTGCCGGGGAGCTGTTTTTT. Translated, it gives CAISELMTGVAGELFF.